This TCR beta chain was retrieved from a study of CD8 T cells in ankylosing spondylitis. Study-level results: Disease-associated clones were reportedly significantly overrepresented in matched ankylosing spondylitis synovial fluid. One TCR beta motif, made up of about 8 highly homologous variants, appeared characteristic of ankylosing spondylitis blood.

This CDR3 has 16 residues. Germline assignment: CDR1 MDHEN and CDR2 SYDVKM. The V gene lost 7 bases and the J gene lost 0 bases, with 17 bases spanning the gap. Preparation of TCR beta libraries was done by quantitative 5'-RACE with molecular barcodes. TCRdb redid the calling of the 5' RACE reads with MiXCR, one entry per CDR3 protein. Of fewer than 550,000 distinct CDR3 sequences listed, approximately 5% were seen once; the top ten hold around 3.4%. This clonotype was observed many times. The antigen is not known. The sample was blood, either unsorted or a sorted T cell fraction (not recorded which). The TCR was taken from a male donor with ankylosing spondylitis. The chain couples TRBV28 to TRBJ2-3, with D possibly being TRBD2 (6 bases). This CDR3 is CASTVISGLSTDTQYF. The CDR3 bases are TGTGCCAGCACCGTCATATCGGGACTCAGCACAGATACGCAGTATTTT.